This T cell receptor (beta chain) stems from a study of monozygotic twins with inflammatory bowel disease. Note on this clonotype: No antigen is known for it.

In germline, CDR1 is LGHNA, CDR2 YNFKEQ. This CDR3 contains 15 residues. General study results and limits: Support for a single strong signal or clonotype associated with IBD was absent.

Each of the TCR libraries took about 4,000 ng of total RNA. Two nested PCRs, run for roughly 16 and 10 cycles, were applied to TCRalpha and TCRbeta cDNA. TCRdb re-called the 5' RACE reads; one entry per CDR3 protein, DNA not given. With 350,000 to 550,000 distinct CDR3 sequences in the sample, the ten largest clones hold roughly 2.3%. The sequenced sample consisted of blood. V and J are TRBV4-2 and TRBJ2-1. This clonotype was sampled from a human donor with ulcerative colitis or Crohn's disease, or a healthy co-twin of an affected twin (not recorded which). The CDR3: CASSQDSSSYNEQFF.